This is a list of T cell receptor beta chains from one sample in a study of blood T cells in healthy people across ages. TCRdb re-called the 5' RACE reads with MiXCR, one entry per CDR3 protein. The sample holds 700,000 to 1,000,000 distinct CDR3 sequences, 40% to 50% seen once. The specimen was blood. The receptors come from a man in his 60s in good health. The CDR3 runs from the conserved cysteine through the conserved F or W. A D gene is named only where the DNA matches it firmly.

TRBV10-3	.	CAIRGQGVPIWGNQPQHF
TRBV5-6	.	CASSRPSRRSSYNEQFF
TRBV27	TRBD1	CASSQNRGESGTQYF
TRBV29-1	.	CSVEDRRVHCEKLFF
TRBV3-1	TRBD2	CASSLDLPGGTQYF
TRBV11-2	.	CASSVHGGPYNEQFF
TRBV6-2/TRBV6-3	TRBD1	CATKKFGQGDQPQHF
TRBV5-5	TRBD1	CASSLGTGNIPQETQYF
TRBV4-3	.	CASSPLPKGGEQYF
TRBV7-9	TRBD2	CASSLVRTSGGLETQYF
TRBV18	TRBD1	CASSGQVYEQYF
TRBV7-8	.	CASSLRGGIDEQYF
TRBV27	.	CASSLSCQAYNEQFF
TRBV12-3/TRBV12-4	.	CASSLAEAYGYTF
TRBV20-1	.	CSAPRWEEYGYTF
TRBV7-9	.	CASSFRGIGETQYF
TRBV7-3	TRBD1	CANSLGQGAVGTEAFF
TRBV3-1	TRBD2	CASSQASGPSTDTQYF
TRBV18	TRBD1	CASSTSGTGTTDTQYF
TRBV12-3/TRBV12-4	TRBD2	CASSLLAGTNEQFF
TRBV27	.	CASSFRGRQETQYF
TRBV3-1	.	CASSQSRAVGEQFF
TRBV4-3	.	CASSQYRGPTIADTQYF
TRBV5-1	TRBD2	CASSAGLAGGYYNEQFF
TRBV6-5	TRBD2	CASSYLGLSGANEQFF
TRBV20-1	TRBD1	CSAPGTGIAPGAKNIQYF